This record looks at one T cell receptor (beta chain) sequence and its context. Its target is unknown. Via MiXCR, TCRdb re-called the RT-PCR reads, giving one row per CDR3 protein. Of 500,000 or so distinct CDR3 sequences detected, about 10% appear once; the ten largest clones hold approximately 12%. The CDR3 runs to 13 residues. V was cut by 6 bases and J by 5 bases, with 16 bases left in between. The germline V gene has CDR1 DFQATT and CDR2 SNEGSKA (reference sequence). The sample comes from a study of response to subunit inactivated influenza vaccine. Findings of the study overall: Authors suggested each seasonal flu vaccination may recruit only limited numbers of new T cells.

The sequencing here drew on PBMCs from blood, taken around seven weeks after vaccination. This sequence originates from a man between 50 and 59 years old who received an inactivated influenza vaccine. The V call is TRBV20-1, the J call TRBJ2-5; D is perhaps TRBD1 or TRBD2 (6 bases each). The CDR3 nucleotides are TGCAGTGCCCACGTCGGGGGCGCGGAGACCCAGTACTTC. As protein: CSAHVGGAETQYF.